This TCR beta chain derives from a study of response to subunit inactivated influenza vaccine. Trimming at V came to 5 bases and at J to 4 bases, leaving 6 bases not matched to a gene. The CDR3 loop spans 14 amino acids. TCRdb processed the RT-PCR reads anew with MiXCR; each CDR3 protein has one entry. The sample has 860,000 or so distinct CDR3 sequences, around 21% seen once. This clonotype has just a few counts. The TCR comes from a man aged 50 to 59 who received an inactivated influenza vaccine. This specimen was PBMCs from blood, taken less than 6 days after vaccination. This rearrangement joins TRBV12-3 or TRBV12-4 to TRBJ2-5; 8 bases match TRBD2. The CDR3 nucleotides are TGTGCCAGCAGTCGAGCGGGAGCAGTAGAGACCCAGTACTTC. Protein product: CASSRAGAVETQYF.